This T cell receptor (beta chain) was documented in a study of blood T cell repertoires in COVID-19. Background on the study: The analysed material was cDNA or gDNA that came from T cells, B-cell-depleted T cells, or PBMCs.

With V trimmed by 2 bases and J by 6 bases, 8 bases remained unmatched. This CDR3 contains 17 residues. In germline, CDR1 is MDHEN, CDR2 SYDVKM. In the authors' methods: By means of reference gene primer amplification, nucleated cell counts were estimated. The method was immunoSEQ multiplex PCR; TCRdb's version includes in-frame clones alone and lacks a portion of them. The V and J calls and clone size were taken over from that table, and D and trimming were inferred from the DNA. The sample has roughly 220,000 clones, 88% seen once. This clone was picked up a small number of times. This clonotype was sampled from a woman aged 45-65 years with acute COVID-19. The rearrangement uses TRBV28 and TRBJ2-7; 15 bases map to TRBD2. The sequenced material came from PBMCs or T cells enriched from blood (not recorded which). CDR3 sequence reads: CASSLKGLAGGLREQYF. The CDR3 nucleotides are TGTGCCAGCAGTTTAAAAGGACTAGCGGGAGGGTTACGCGAGCAGTACTTC.